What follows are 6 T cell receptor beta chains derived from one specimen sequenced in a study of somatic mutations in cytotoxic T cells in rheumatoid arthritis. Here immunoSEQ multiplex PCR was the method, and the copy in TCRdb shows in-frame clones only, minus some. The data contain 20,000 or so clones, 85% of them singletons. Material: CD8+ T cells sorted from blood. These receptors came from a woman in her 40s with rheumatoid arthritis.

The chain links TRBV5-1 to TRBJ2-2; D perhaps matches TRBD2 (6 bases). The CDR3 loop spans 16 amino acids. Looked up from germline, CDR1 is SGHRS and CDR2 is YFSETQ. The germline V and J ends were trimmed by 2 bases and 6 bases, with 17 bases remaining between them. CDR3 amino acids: CASSFYSGPRSGELFF. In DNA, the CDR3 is TGCGCCAGCAGCTTTTATAGCGGCCCGAGGTCCGGGGAGCTGTTTTTT.

CDR3 loop: CSATTSTEQFF. The CDR3 coding sequence is TGCAGTGCCACCACTAGCACCGAGCAGTTCTTC. The rearrangement links TRBV20-1 to TRBJ2-1; D is perhaps TRBD2 (6 bases). V lost 6 bases to trimming and J lost 10 bases, with 13 bases between them. This CDR3 has 11 amino acids. The germline V gene encodes CDR1 DFQATT and CDR2 SNEGSKA (reference sequence).

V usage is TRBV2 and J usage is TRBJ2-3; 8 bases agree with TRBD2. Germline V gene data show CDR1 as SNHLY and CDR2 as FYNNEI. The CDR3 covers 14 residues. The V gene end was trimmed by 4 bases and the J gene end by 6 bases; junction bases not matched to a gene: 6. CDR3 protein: CASSVFGGADTQYF. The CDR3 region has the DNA TGTGCCAGCAGTGTGTTCGGGGGGGCCGATACGCAGTATTTT.

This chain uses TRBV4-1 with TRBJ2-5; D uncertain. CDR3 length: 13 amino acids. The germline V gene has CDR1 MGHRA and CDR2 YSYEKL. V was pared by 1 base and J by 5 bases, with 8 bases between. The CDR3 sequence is CASSQGLPETQYF. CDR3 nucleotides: TGCGCCAGCAGCCAAGGACTGCCGGAGACCCAGTACTTC.

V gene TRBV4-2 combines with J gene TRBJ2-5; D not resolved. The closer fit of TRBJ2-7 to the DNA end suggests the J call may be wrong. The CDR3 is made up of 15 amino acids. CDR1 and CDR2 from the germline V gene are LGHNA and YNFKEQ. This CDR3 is CASSQVMGSTYEQYF. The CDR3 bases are TGTGCCAGCAGCCAAGTAATGGGCAGCACCTACGAGCAGTACTTC.

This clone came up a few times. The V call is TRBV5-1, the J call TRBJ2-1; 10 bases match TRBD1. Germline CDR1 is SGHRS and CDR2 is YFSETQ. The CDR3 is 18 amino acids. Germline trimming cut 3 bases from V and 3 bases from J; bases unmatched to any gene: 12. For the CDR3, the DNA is TGCGCCAGCAGCTCACCGGGACAGGGGAAGGGTCACTACAATGAGCAGTTCTTC. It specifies CASSSPGQGKGHYNEQFF.